This T cell receptor (gamma chain) comes out of a study of γδ T cells in repeated Plasmodium falciparum infection. TCRdb reanalysed the multiplex PCR reads via CATT. The table has approximately 28,000 gamma-chain clones, about 3% seen once; the top ten hold 25% to 40%. The CDR3 totals 14 residues. The germline V gene has CDR1 GITISATS and CDR2 ISYDGTV (reference sequence). Bulk repertoires came from Vgamma9/Vdelta2+ or Vdelta2-negative gammadelta T cells flow-sorted from PBMC. Regarding this clone: Antigen unknown. A far larger clone is only one base removed, so a read error is likely. The same CDR3 is also encoded by other DNA sequences in this sample.

Study conclusions and caveats: Many TCRgamma sequences overlapped between individuals in stable Vgamma9/Vdelta2+ repertoires.

This chain uses TRGV9 with TRGJP2. Since TCRdb gives no J gene, matching the DNA to germline was used here to assign it. The receptor was derived from a pool of human donors (malaria-infected and uninfected, not separated). The source material was gamma-delta T cells from blood. The CDR3 sequence is CALWEYSSDWIKTF. Written as DNA, the CDR3 is TGTGCTTTGTGGGAGTATAGTAGTGATTGGATCAAGACGTTT.